These T cell receptor beta chains were read from a single sample in a study of blood T cell repertoires in COVID-19. The repertoire was sequenced with immunoSEQ multiplex PCR; TCRdb's copy has only in-frame clones and lacks some. The data contain around 320,000 clones, 90% of them singletons. The sample comprised PBMCs or T cells enriched from blood (not recorded which). These receptors all stem from a woman aged 18-29 years with acute COVID-19. CDR3s include the opening cysteine and the closing phenylalanine or tryptophan. D genes are given only for firm matches. Only some rows state a clone size, as once, few, many or a class for expanded clones.

j_call: TRBJ2-1; clone_size: -; d_call: TRBD1; v_call: TRBV12-3/TRBV12-4; cdr3_nt: TGTGCCAGCAGACAGGGGGCCTACAATGAGCAGTTCTTC; cdr3_aa: CASRQGAYNEQFF
j_call: TRBJ1-1; clone_size: -; d_call: TRBD1; v_call: TRBV5-1; cdr3_nt: TGCGCCAGCAGCGTGACAGGGACGAACACTGAAGCTTTCTTT; cdr3_aa: CASSVTGTNTEAFF
j_call: TRBJ1-1; clone_size: -; d_call: TRBD1; v_call: TRBV11-2; cdr3_nt: TGTGCCAGCAGGCCACCCCGGGACAGGGCGAACACTGAAGCTTTCTTT; cdr3_aa: CASRPPRDRANTEAFF
j_call: TRBJ1-4; clone_size: -; d_call: -; v_call: TRBV21-1; cdr3_nt: TGTGCCAGCAGCAAAGCCCAGGGGATTAATGAAAAACTGTTTTTT; cdr3_aa: CASSKAQGINEKLFF
j_call: TRBJ2-7; clone_size: -; d_call: -; v_call: TRBV18; cdr3_nt: TGTGCCAGCTCACCCCGGGTATCCACCTACGAGCAGTACTTC; cdr3_aa: CASSPRVSTYEQYF
j_call: TRBJ2-7; clone_size: -; d_call: -; v_call: TRBV5-1; cdr3_nt: TGCGCCAGCAGCTTTGACAGATCCTACGAGCAGTACTTC; cdr3_aa: CASSFDRSYEQYF
j_call: TRBJ2-3; clone_size: few; d_call: TRBD2; v_call: TRBV10-1; cdr3_nt: TGCGCCAGCATCTGCATAGCGGGAGCCACAGATACGCAGTATTTT; cdr3_aa: CASICIAGATDTQYF
j_call: TRBJ1-4; clone_size: -; d_call: -; v_call: TRBV2; cdr3_nt: TGTGCCAGCAGGGAGATAAAAGGGAGGGAAAAACTGTTTTTT; cdr3_aa: CASREIKGREKLFF
j_call: TRBJ1-2; clone_size: once; d_call: TRBD1; v_call: TRBV29-1; cdr3_nt: TGCAGCGTTCGGTCGGGACAGACTTATGGCTACACCTTC; cdr3_aa: CSVRSGQTYGYTF
j_call: TRBJ2-2; clone_size: few; d_call: TRBD1; v_call: TRBV9; cdr3_nt: TGTGCCAGCAGCGTTTCCGGGACAGCGAACACCGGGGAGCTGTTTTTT; cdr3_aa: CASSVSGTANTGELFF
j_call: TRBJ2-1; clone_size: -; d_call: TRBD1; v_call: TRBV7-9; cdr3_nt: TGTGCCAGCAGCTTGGGACAGGGGGCGCTTAATGAGCAGTTCTTC; cdr3_aa: CASSLGQGALNEQFF
j_call: TRBJ1-1; clone_size: -; d_call: -; v_call: TRBV10-3; cdr3_nt: TGTGCCATCAATAATCCGGACACGCCGAACACTGAAGCTTTCTTT; cdr3_aa: CAINNPDTPNTEAFF
j_call: TRBJ2-1; clone_size: -; d_call: -; v_call: TRBV14; cdr3_nt: TGTGCCAGCAGCCACGGGGGCGGGAGACTCAATGAGCAGTTCTTC; cdr3_aa: CASSHGGGRLNEQFF
j_call: TRBJ1-1; clone_size: -; d_call: TRBD1; v_call: TRBV29-1; cdr3_nt: TGCAGCGGGATGACCGGGACAGGGCTTGAAGCTTTCTTT; cdr3_aa: CSGMTGTGLEAFF
j_call: TRBJ1-1; clone_size: -; d_call: -; v_call: TRBV5-8; cdr3_nt: TGTGCCAGCAGAAATATCCGGGACTCACAAAAGGCCACTGAAGCTTTCTTT; cdr3_aa: CASRNIRDSQKATEAFF
j_call: TRBJ2-6; clone_size: -; d_call: -; v_call: TRBV21-1; cdr3_nt: TGTGCCAGCAGCCCCCAACCCTCTAGATCAGGGGGAACTGGGGCCAACGTCCTGACTTTC; cdr3_aa: CASSPQPSRSGGTGANVLTF
j_call: TRBJ2-3; clone_size: -; d_call: -; v_call: TRBV11-3; cdr3_nt: TGTGCCAGCAGCTTAGAATCATCGGTTCGCACAGATACGCAGTATTTT; cdr3_aa: CASSLESSVRTDTQYF
j_call: TRBJ2-5; clone_size: once; d_call: TRBD2; v_call: TRBV18; cdr3_nt: TGTGCCAGCTCGCCTCCTAGCGGGCTACAAGAGACCCAGTACTTC; cdr3_aa: CASSPPSGLQETQYF
j_call: TRBJ1-3; clone_size: -; d_call: -; v_call: TRBV7-6; cdr3_nt: TGTGCCAGCAGCCCCAGGACAATCCCGAGCTCTGGAAACACCATATATTTT; cdr3_aa: CASSPRTIPSSGNTIYF
j_call: TRBJ2-5; clone_size: -; d_call: TRBD2; v_call: TRBV5-1; cdr3_nt: TGCGCCAGCAGCGCCGGGACTAGCGGGAGCGTAGAGACCCAGTACTTC; cdr3_aa: CASSAGTSGSVETQYF